The 25 T cell receptor beta chains listed next were all sequenced from one sample in a study of cytomegalovirus exposure and HLA in healthy donors. The study ran its PCR with 60 Vbeta and 13 Jbeta primers. Clones were sequenced by immunoSEQ multiplex PCR, and TCRdb holds only the in-frame ones, with some missing. The profile shows approximately 220,000 clones, 75% of them singletons. The specimen sequenced was PBMCs. These receptors all stem from a woman between 25 and 40 years old in good health and CMV-seronegative.

This chain links TRBV11-2 with TRBJ1-4; D uncertain. The CDR3 runs 17 residues. V was pared by 0 bases and J by 2 bases, with 13 bases between. The V gene's germline CDR1 is SGHAT and CDR2 FQNNGV. The CDR3, as DNA: TGTGCCAGCAGCTTAGAGCCGAGGTCTAGGACTAATGAAAAACTGTTTTTT. Translation: CASSLEPRSRTNEKLFF.

The rearrangement uses TRBV2 and TRBJ2-7; 10 bases line up with TRBD1. The CDR3 is 15 amino acids. Per germline, CDR1 SNHLY and CDR2 FYNNEI. The ends lost 6 bases at V and 6 bases at J; junction bases unmatched: 11. The CDR3 DNA is TGTGCCAGCAGCGCGACGGGACAGGGGACGCGCGAGCAGTACTTC. Translation gives CASSATGQGTREQYF.

The chain joins TRBV12-5 to TRBJ1-2; 11 bases map to TRBD1. Germline CDR1 reads LGHNT; CDR2 reads FRNRAP. The ends lost 1 base at V and 5 bases at J; junction bases unmatched: 9. The CDR3 sequence is 17 residues long. CDR3 sequence (DNA): TGTGCTAGTGGTTTGGAAAATGGGACAGGGGGAAGGTATGGCTACACCTTC. Translating it yields CASGLENGTGGRYGYTF. The variable domain in full, completed from reference TRBV12-5 and TRBJ1-2, reads DARVTQTPRHKVTEMGQEVTMRCQPILGHNTVFWYRQTMMQGLELLAYFRNRAPLDDSGMPKDRFSAEMPDATLATLKIQPSEPRDSAVYFCASGLENGTGGRYGYTFGSGTRLTVV.

This chain connects TRBV2 to TRBJ1-3, with 8 bases matching TRBD1. The length of the CDR3 is 16 residues. The germline CDR1 and CDR2 sequences are SNHLY and FYNNEI. The ends lost 6 bases at V and 0 bases at J; junction bases unmatched: 7. This chain's CDR3 is CASSNQGAASGNTIYF. CDR3 DNA: TGTGCCAGCAGCAATCAGGGGGCGGCCTCTGGAAACACCATATATTTT. The full variable domain, completed using reference TRBV2 and TRBJ1-3, is EPEVTQTPSHQVTQMGQEVILRCVPISNHLYFYWYRQILGQKVEFLVSFYNNEISEKSEIFDDQFSVERPDGSNFTLKIRSTKLEDSAMYFCASSNQGAASGNTIYFGEGSWLTVV.

This chain links TRBV7-9 with TRBJ2-1; 9 positions match TRBD2. This CDR3 spans 15 amino acids. Germline loops: CDR1 SEHNR, CDR2 FQNEAQ (reference sequence). Trimming removed 2 bases from V and 5 bases from J; junction bases left unmatched: 4. CDR3 coding DNA: TGTGCCAGCAGCTTATCCGGACTAGCGCACAATGAGCAGTTCTTC. Residues: CASSLSGLAHNEQFF.

The CDR3 loop reads CATGLARWYEETQYF. The DNA for the CDR3 is TGTGCCACGGGACTAGCTAGGTGGTACGAAGAGACCCAGTACTTC. The chain has TRBV15 and TRBJ2-5, with 9 positions matching TRBD2. The ends lost 9 bases at V and 3 bases at J; junction bases unmatched: 11. The CDR3 extends over 15 amino acids. Per germline, CDR1 LNHNV and CDR2 YYDKDF (reference sequence).

The chain uses TRBV7-9 and TRBJ2-2; TRBD2 agrees at 7 bases. The V segment lost 5 bases and the J segment 5 bases; nucleotides outside the gene matches: 5. Germline V lookup: CDR1 SEHNR, CDR2 FQNEAQ (reference sequence). The CDR3 has 14 amino acids. CDR3 nucleotide sequence: TGTGCCAGCAGCCCCGGGGGGTTGACCGGGGAGCTGTTTTTT. The encoded protein is CASSPGGLTGELFF. The full variable domain, completed using reference TRBV7-9 and TRBJ2-2, is DTGVSQNPRHKITKRGQNVTFRCDPISEHNRLYWYRQTLGQGPEFLTYFQNEAQLEKSRLLSDRFSAERPKGSFSTLEIQRTEQGDSAMYLCASSPGGLTGELFFGEGSRLTVL.

The table lists this clone with a count of one. This chain uses TRBV7-9 with TRBJ2-7, with 8 bases that match TRBD2. The CDR3 covers 13 residues. Germline loops: CDR1 SEHNR, CDR2 FQNEAQ (reference sequence). Trimming removed 6 bases from V and 4 bases from J; junction bases left unmatched: 5. Here the CDR3 DNA reads TGTGCCAGCAGACGGGGCGGGGGGTACGAGCAGTACTTC. It encodes CASRRGGGYEQYF.

The V call is TRBV9, the J call TRBJ2-3, with 10 bases lining up with TRBD2. V was pared by 4 bases and J by 1 base, with 3 bases of the junction left unmatched. CDR3 length: 15 residues. Germline loops: CDR1 SGDLS, CDR2 YYNGEE. The CDR3 loop is CASSRGTSGTDTQYF. CDR3 bases: TGTGCCAGCAGCCGCGGGACTAGCGGCACAGATACGCAGTATTTT.

In its sample, this clone was seen a few times. The chain employs TRBV18 and TRBJ1-6; D unclear. Germline-derived CDR1 and CDR2 are KGHSH and LQKENI. V was clipped by 6 bases and J by 4 bases, with 13 bases between them. The CDR3 is 15 amino acids. The DNA of the CDR3 is TGTGCCAGCTCGAGTAGGGAGGTTTATAATTCACCCCTCCACTTT. Amino acid sequence: CASSSREVYNSPLHF.

This chain joins TRBV6-5 and TRBJ1-4; D is possibly TRBD1 (6 bases). From germline, CDR1 is MNHEY and CDR2 SVGAGI. Trimming pared 6 bases from V and 5 bases from J, leaving 16 bases between. This CDR3 contains 15 residues. The CDR3 coding sequence is TGTGCCAGCAGGGTCCGACAGGCTTCGAATGAAAAACTGTTTTTT. It translates to CASRVRQASNEKLFF.

The chain has TRBV6-1 and TRBJ2-7; 8 bases match TRBD1. From germline, CDR1 is MNHNS and CDR2 SASEGT. The CDR3 is made up of 15 amino acids. Trimming cost V 5 bases and J 1 base; bases outside gene matches: 7. CDR3 residues: CASSPGQDGSYEQYF. The CDR3 region has the DNA TGTGCCAGCAGTCCGGGACAGGACGGATCCTACGAGCAGTACTTC.

This clone showed up just once. The chain recombines TRBV25-1 with TRBJ2-1; 8 nucleotides line up with TRBD2. The CDR3 sequence is 15 residues long. Unmatched junction bases numbered 12, after V lost 6 bases and J lost 8 bases. Per germline, CDR1 MGHDK and CDR2 SYGVNS. Here the CDR3 DNA reads TGTGCCAGCAGCCCTGGGAGCGGGAGTTCATATGAGCAGTTCTTC. It encodes CASSPGSGSSYEQFF.

This chain joins TRBV6-5 and TRBJ2-3; D unclear. The CDR3 consists of 13 residues. The V gene's germline CDR1 is MNHEY and CDR2 SVGAGI. V lost 6 bases to trimming and J lost 3 bases, with 10 bases between them. This CDR3 reads CASRQPLTDTQYF. DNA for the CDR3: TGTGCCAGCAGACAACCACTAACAGATACGCAGTATTTT.

The chain is built from TRBV7-2 and TRBJ2-5, with unresolved D. This CDR3 is 12 amino acids long. Trimming removed 4 bases at V and 5 bases at J, with 8 bases between. Germline V gene lookup returns CDR1 SGHTA and CDR2 FQGNSA. This CDR3 reads CASSSLGETQYF. The DNA for the CDR3 is TGTGCCAGCAGCTCATTGGGCGAGACCCAGTACTTC.

The gene calls are TRBV7-9 and TRBJ1-1; 9 bases agree with TRBD1. In germline, CDR1 is SEHNR, CDR2 FQNEAQ (reference sequence). This CDR3 has 13 amino acids. V gave up 5 bases and J gave up 7 bases; unmatched junction bases: 5. CDR3 in amino acids: CASSPGQGIEAFF. The DNA for the CDR3 is TGTGCCAGCAGCCCAGGACAGGGGATTGAAGCTTTCTTT.

V is TRBV7-3 and J is TRBJ2-3; 11 bases map to TRBD2. Germline V gene data show CDR1 as SGHTA and CDR2 as FQGTGA. V dropped 1 base and J dropped 7; count of bases not matched to a gene: 4. There are 15 residues in the CDR3. CDR3 in DNA: TGTGCCAGCAGCTTAATAGCGGGGGGGCTAAATACGCAGTATTTT. This gives the protein CASSLIAGGLNTQYF.

V and J are TRBV29-1 and TRBJ2-1; tentative D call: TRBD2 (5 bases). This CDR3 is built from 12 residues. The ends were cut back, 5 bases at V and 2 bases at J, with 7 bases in the middle. The germline gives CDR1 SQVTM, CDR2 ANQGSEA. The CDR3 sequence: CSVWTAYNEQFF. Here the CDR3 DNA reads TGCAGCGTTTGGACTGCCTACAATGAGCAGTTCTTC.

This chain connects TRBV7-2 to TRBJ2-1; 7 bases line up with TRBD2. This CDR3 region has 15 residues. Germline values: CDR1 SGHTA, CDR2 FQGNSA. V lost 3 bases, J lost 7 bases, and 9 bases stayed unmatched. The DNA of the CDR3 is TGTGCCAGCAGCTTGGAAGGACTAGGGCTTAATGAGCAGTTCTTC. Its protein is CASSLEGLGLNEQFF.

The genes are TRBV4-1 and TRBJ1-2, with D uncertain. The germline gives CDR1 MGHRA, CDR2 YSYEKL. Trimming removed 0 bases from V and 7 bases from J, with 24 bases in between. The CDR3 runs to 18 residues. CDR3 amino acids: CASSQELMVPGGSGGYTF. DNA of the CDR3: TGCGCCAGCAGCCAAGAATTAATGGTGCCCGGAGGATCGGGTGGCTACACCTTC.

V is TRBV6-5 and J is TRBJ1-6; 9 bases are a match to TRBD1. CDR3 length: 14 residues. Germline CDR1 MNHEY, CDR2 SVGAGI. Germline trimming cut 11 bases from V and 10 bases from J; bases unmatched to any gene: 12. The CDR3 spells CAGQLGTGNSPLHF. Written as DNA, the CDR3 is TGTGCCGGCCAACTAGGGACAGGGAACTCACCCCTCCACTTT.

The rearrangement joins TRBV15 to TRBJ2-7; perhaps TRBD2 as D (5 bases). Per the germline V gene, CDR1 is LNHNV and CDR2 is YYDKDF (reference sequence). Trimming shortened V by 0 bases and J by 3 bases, and 9 bases separated the two germline ends. The CDR3 is 14 residues long. In DNA form, the CDR3 reads TGTGCCACCAGCAGAGACCCCGGACTCTACGAGCAGTACTTC. This translates into CATSRDPGLYEQYF.

This rearrangement joins TRBV27 to TRBJ1-2; D not resolved. The V end was cut by 5 bases, the J end by 1 base, with 14 bases between. Germline V gene lookup returns CDR1 MNHEY and CDR2 SMNVEV (reference sequence). The CDR3 totals 15 residues. The CDR3 DNA is TGTGCCAGCAGTCCAGGAGGCCATGTTAACTATGGCTACACCTTC. Protein: CASSPGGHVNYGYTF.

This rearrangement joins TRBV5-4 to TRBJ2-3; D is possibly TRBD2 (5 bases). Germline V CDR1 and CDR2: SGHNT, YYREEE (reference sequence). V lost 4 bases to trimming and J lost 2 bases, with 14 bases between them. The CDR3 runs to 15 residues. CDR3: CASSPAMRATDTQYF. The CDR3, as DNA: TGTGCCAGCAGCCCGGCTATGAGGGCCACAGATACGCAGTATTTT.

The chain has TRBV6-1 and TRBJ2-1; 8 positions agree with TRBD1. V trimming: 7 bases; J trimming: 4 bases; junction bases outside the gene matches: 6. The germline CDR1 and CDR2 sequences are MNHNS and SASEGT. The CDR3 length is 14 residues. CDR3 coding DNA: TGTGCCAGCACGAGGGACAGGACTTACAATGAGCAGTTCTTC. The encoded protein is CASTRDRTYNEQFF.